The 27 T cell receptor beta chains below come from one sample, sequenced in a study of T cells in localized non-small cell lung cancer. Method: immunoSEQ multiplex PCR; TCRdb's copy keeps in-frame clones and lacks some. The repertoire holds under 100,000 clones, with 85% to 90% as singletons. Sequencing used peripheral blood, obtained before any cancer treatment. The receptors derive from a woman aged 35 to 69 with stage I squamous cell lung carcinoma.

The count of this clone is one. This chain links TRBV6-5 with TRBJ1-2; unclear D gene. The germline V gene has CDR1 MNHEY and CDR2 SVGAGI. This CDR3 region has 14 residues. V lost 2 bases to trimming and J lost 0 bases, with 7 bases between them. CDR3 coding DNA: TGTGCCAGCAGTTACCGGGGTTCTAACTATGGCTACACCTTC. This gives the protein CASSYRGSNYGYTF.

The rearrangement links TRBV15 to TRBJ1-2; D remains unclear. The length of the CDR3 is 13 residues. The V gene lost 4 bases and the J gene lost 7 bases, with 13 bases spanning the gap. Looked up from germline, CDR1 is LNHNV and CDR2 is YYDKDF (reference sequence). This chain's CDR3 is CATSIETSVGYTF. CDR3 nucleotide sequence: TGTGCCACCAGCATTGAGACTTCCGTTGGCTACACCTTC. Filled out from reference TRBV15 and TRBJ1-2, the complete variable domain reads DAMVIQNPRYQVTQFGKPVTLSCSQTLNHNVMYWYQQKSSQAPKLLFHYYDKDFNNEADTPDNFQSRRPNTSFCFLDIRSPGLGDTAMYLCATSIETSVGYTFGSGTRLTVV.

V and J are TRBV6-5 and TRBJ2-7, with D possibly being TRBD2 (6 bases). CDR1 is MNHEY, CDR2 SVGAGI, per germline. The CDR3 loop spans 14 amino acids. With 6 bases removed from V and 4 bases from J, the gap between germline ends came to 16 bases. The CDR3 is CASSQGGRGYEQYF. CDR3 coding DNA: TGTGCCAGCAGCCAAGGAGGGAGAGGGTACGAGCAGTACTTC.

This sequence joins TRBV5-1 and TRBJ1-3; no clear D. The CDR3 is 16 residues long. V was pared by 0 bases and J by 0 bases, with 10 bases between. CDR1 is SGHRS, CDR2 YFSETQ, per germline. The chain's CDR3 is CASSLELGSSGNTIYF. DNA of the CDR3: TGCGCCAGCAGCTTGGAGTTGGGGAGCTCTGGAAACACCATATATTTT.

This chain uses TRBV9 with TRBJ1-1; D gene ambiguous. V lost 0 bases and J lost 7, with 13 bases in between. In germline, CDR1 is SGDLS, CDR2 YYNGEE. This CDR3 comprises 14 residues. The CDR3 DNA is TGTGCCAGCAGCGTAGGGCGACGGCCCAGTGAAGCTTTCTTT. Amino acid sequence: CASSVGRRPSEAFF. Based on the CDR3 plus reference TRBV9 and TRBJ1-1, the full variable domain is DSGVTQTPKHLITATGQRVTLRCSPRSGDLSVYWYQQSLDQGLQFLIQYYNGEERAKGNILERFSAQQFPDLHSELNLSSLELGDSALYFCASSVGRRPSEAFFGQGTRLTVV.

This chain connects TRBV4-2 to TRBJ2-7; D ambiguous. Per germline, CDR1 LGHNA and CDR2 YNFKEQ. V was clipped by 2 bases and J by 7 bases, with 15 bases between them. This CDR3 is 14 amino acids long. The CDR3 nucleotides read TGTGCCAGCAGCCAATACACCGGGCCCGTGGAGCAGTACTTC. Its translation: CASSQYTGPVEQYF.

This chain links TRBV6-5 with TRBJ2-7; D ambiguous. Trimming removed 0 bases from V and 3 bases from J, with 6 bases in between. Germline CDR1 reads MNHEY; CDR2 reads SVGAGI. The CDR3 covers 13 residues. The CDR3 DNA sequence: TGTGCCAGCAGTTACTCTGTGAACTACGAGCAGTACTTC. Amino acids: CASSYSVNYEQYF.

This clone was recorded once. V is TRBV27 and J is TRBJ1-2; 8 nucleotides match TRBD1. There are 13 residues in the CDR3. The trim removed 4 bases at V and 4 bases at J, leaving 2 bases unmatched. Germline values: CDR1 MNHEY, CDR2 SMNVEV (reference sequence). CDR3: CASSYGQGYGYTF. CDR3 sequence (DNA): TGTGCCAGCAGTTACGGACAGGGCTATGGCTACACCTTC.

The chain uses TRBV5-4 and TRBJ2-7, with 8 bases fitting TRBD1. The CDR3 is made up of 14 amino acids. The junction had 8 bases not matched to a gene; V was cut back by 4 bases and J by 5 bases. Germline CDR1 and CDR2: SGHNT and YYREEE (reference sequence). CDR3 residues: CASSPRTGYHEQYF. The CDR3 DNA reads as TGTGCCAGCAGCCCACGGACAGGGTACCACGAGCAGTACTTC.

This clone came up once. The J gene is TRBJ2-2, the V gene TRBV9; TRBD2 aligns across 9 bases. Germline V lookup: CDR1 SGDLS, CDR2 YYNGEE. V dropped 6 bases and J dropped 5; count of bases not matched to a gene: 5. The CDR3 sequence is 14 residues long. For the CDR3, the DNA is TGTGCCAGCACGGGACTAGCCGGGACCGGGGAGCTGTTTTTT. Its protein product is CASTGLAGTGELFF.

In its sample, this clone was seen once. This CDR3 is CASSLAGRAGNTIYF. CDR3 nucleotide sequence: TGTGCCAGCAGCTTGGCAGGCAGGGCTGGAAACACCATATATTTT. The chain combines TRBV5-5 with TRBJ1-3; a possible D gene is TRBD1 (5 bases). V was pared by 0 bases and J by 2 bases, with 9 bases between. CDR3 length: 15 amino acids. CDR1 SGHKS and CDR2 YYEKEE come from the germline V gene (reference sequence).

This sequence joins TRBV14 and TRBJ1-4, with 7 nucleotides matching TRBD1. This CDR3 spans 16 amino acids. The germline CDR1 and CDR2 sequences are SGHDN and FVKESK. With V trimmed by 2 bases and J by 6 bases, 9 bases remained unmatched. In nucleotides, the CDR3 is TGTGCCAGCAGCCAAATTGGATCGACAGGGTATGAAAAACTGTTTTTT. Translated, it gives CASSQIGSTGYEKLFF.

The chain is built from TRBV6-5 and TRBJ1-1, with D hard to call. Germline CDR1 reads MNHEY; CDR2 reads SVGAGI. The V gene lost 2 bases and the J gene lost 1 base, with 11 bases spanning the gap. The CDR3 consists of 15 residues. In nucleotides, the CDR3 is TGTGCCAGCAGTTACCGTACGGACGGGAACACTGAAGCTTTCTTT. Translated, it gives CASSYRTDGNTEAFF.

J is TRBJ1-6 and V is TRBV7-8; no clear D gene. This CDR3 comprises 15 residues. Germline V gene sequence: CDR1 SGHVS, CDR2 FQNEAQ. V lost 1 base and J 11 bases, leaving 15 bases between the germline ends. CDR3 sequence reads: CASSLESVGMAPLHF. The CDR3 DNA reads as TGTGCCAGCAGCTTAGAATCCGTGGGAATGGCACCCCTCCACTTT.

The CDR3 region is CASRPLDRGQETQYF. The DNA of the CDR3 is TGTGCCAGCAGGCCCCTGGACCGCGGCCAAGAGACCCAGTACTTC. This chain uses TRBV28 with TRBJ2-5; unclear D gene. The V gene's germline CDR1 is MDHEN and CDR2 SYDVKM. The CDR3 is made up of 15 amino acids. Between the trimmed V and J ends, which lost 6 bases and 1 base, there was a span of 15 bases.

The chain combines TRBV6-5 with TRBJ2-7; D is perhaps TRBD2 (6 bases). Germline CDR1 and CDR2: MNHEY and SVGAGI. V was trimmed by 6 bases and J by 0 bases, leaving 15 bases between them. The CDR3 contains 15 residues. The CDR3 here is CASSPRGRISYEQYF. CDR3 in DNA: TGTGCCAGCAGCCCCCGTGGGAGGATCTCCTACGAGCAGTACTTC.

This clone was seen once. The CDR3 DNA is TGTGCCAGCAGTAGCGGAGGCTCCAACGTCCTGACTTTC. It encodes CASSSGGSNVLTF. This sequence joins TRBV6-4 and TRBJ2-6; possibly TRBD2 for D (5 bases). CDR3 length equals 13 residues. Germline assignment: CDR1 MRHNA and CDR2 SNTAGT. Trimming removed 5 bases at V and 8 bases at J, with 10 bases between.

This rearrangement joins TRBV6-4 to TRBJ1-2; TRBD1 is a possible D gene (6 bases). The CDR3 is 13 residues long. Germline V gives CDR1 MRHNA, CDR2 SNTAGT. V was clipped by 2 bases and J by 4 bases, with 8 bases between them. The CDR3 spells CASSDGGFYGYTF. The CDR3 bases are TGTGCCAGCAGTGACGGGGGCTTCTATGGCTACACCTTC.

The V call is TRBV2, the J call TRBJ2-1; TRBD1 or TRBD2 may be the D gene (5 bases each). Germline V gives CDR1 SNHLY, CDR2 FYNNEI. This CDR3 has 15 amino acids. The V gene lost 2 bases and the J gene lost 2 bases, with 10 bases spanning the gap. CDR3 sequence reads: CASSEYVGAYNEQFF. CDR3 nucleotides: TGTGCCAGCAGTGAATATGTGGGGGCCTACAATGAGCAGTTCTTC.

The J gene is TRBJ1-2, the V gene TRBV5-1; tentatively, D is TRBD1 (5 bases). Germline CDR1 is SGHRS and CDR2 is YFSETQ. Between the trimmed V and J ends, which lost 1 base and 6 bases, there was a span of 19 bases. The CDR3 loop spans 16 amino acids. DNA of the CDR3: TGCGCCAGCAGCTTGCGGCCCACAGGATTCGGACATGGCTACACCTTC. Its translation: CASSLRPTGFGHGYTF.

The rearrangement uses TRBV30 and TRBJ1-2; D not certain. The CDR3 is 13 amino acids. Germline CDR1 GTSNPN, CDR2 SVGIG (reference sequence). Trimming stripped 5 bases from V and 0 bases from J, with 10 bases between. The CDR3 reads CAWSDLANYGYTF. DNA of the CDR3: TGTGCCTGGTCGGATTTAGCTAACTATGGCTACACCTTC.

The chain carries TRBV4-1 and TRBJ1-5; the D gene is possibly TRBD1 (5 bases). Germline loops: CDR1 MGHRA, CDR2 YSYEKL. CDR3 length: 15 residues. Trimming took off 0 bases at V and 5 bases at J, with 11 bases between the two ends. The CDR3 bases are TGCGCCAGCAGCCAAGATCGCGCGGGGCATCAGCCCCAGCATTTT. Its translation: CASSQDRAGHQPQHF.

The CDR3 DNA sequence: TGTGCCAGCAGTGAAGCCGGGCTAGAGAGTTATGAGCAGTACTTC. It encodes CASSEAGLESYEQYF. The chain links TRBV2 to TRBJ2-7; D gene ambiguous. The V gene's germline CDR1 is SNHLY and CDR2 FYNNEI. Trimming left V 0 bases short and J 7 bases short, with 16 bases between. The CDR3 spans 15 residues.

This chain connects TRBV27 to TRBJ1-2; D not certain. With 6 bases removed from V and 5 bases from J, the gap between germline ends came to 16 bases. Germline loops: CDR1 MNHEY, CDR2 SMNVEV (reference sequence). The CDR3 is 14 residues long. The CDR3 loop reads CASRVAGTVYGYTF. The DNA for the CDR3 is TGTGCCAGCAGAGTGGCCGGCACAGTATATGGCTACACCTTC.

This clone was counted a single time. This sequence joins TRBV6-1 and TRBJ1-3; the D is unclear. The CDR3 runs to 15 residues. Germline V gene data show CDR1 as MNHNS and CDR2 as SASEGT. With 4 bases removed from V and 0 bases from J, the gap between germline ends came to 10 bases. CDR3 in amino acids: CASSVRESSGNTIYF. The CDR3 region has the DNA TGTGCCAGCAGTGTGAGGGAGAGCTCTGGAAACACCATATATTTT.

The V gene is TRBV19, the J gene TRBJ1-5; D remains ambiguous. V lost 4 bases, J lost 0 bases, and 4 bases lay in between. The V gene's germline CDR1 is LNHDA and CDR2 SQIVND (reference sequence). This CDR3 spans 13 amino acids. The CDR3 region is CASSRGSNQPQHF. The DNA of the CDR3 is TGTGCCAGTAGTAGGGGTAGCAATCAGCCCCAGCATTTT.

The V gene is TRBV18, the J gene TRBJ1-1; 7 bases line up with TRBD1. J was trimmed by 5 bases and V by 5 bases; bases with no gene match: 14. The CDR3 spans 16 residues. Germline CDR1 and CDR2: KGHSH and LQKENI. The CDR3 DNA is TGTGCCAGCTCATCCGGATCGACAGGGCCGCGGACTGAAGCTTTCTTT. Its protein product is CASSSGSTGPRTEAFF.